The rows below give T cell receptor beta chains drawn from one sample of a study of T-cell memory formation after mild COVID-19. TCRdb called the 5' RACE reads again in MiXCR, with one record for every CDR3 protein. Among 580,000 or so distinct CDR3 sequences listed, roughly 17% were seen once. Sequenced: PBMCs or a T cell subset sorted from them (not recorded which). The receptors come from an adult woman who had mild COVID-19 (a few samples of this study predate the infection). Cell type and time point are not known. The CDR3 runs from the conserved cysteine through the conserved F or W. The D gene is left open where the match is weak. Clone size is given for some rows only: seen once, a few or many times, or a class if the clone is expanded.

size,D,J,V,DNA,CDR3
once,.,TRBJ2-3,TRBV7-3,TGTGCCAGCAGCTTAGACAGCAACACAGATACGCAGTATTTT,CASSLDSNTDTQYF
.,.,TRBJ2-5,TRBV14,TGTGCCAGCAGCCAAGATGAAGCGGACCAAGAGACCCAGTACTTC,CASSQDEADQETQYF
once,TRBD1,TRBJ1-2,TRBV6-5,TGTGCCAGCAGTTACTCGGGGCGGACAGGGGATGGCTACACCTTC,CASSYSGRTGDGYTF
.,.,TRBJ1-6,TRBV21-1,TGTGCCAGCAGTGATGGATGGGTTCTTTATAATTCACCCCTCCACTTT,CASSDGWVLYNSPLHF
.,.,TRBJ2-7,TRBV3-1,TGTGCCAGCAGCCAAGACGAGAGGAGACAGCGGACGTACGAGCAGTACTTC,CASSQDERRQRTYEQYF
.,.,TRBJ1-2,TRBV9,TGTGCCAGCAGCACCCAGGGCGGGAACTATGGCTACACCTTC,CASSTQGGNYGYTF
few,.,TRBJ1-1,TRBV20-1,TGCGGTCACTCCAAGACGGCGAACACTGAAGCTTTCTTT,CGHSKTANTEAFF
.,.,TRBJ1-2,TRBV7-2,TGTGCCAGCAGCCCCGTGGGCGTGGGTGGCTACACCTTC,CASSPVGVGGYTF
few,TRBD2,TRBJ2-6,TRBV2,TGTGCCAGCAGTCTAACTAGCGGGGGCTCTGGGGCCAACGTCCTGACTTTC,CASSLTSGGSGANVLTF
.,.,TRBJ2-1,TRBV9,TGTGCCAGCAGCGTAGGGGGGCGGGAGCTAGGTGAGCAGTTCTTC,CASSVGGRELGEQFF
few,.,TRBJ1-3,TRBV20-1,TGCAGTGCTAGACTTCCCTCTGGAAACACCATATATTTT,CSARLPSGNTIYF
few,.,TRBJ2-1,TRBV5-1,TGCGCCAGCAGCTTAACAGAGATCCCACAAAGTGAGCAGTTCTTC,CASSLTEIPQSEQFF
.,.,TRBJ1-1,TRBV7-2,TGTGCCAGCAGCTTAGTAGCGCAGGGCACTGAAGCTTTCTTT,CASSLVAQGTEAFF
few,TRBD1,TRBJ1-1,TRBV20-1,TGCAGTGCTGTTCAGGGGGCGAACACTGAAGCTTTCTTT,CSAVQGANTEAFF
.,.,TRBJ2-1,TRBV18,TGTGCCAGCTCACCGGATATCGGGGGGCAGAATGAGCAGTTCTTC,CASSPDIGGQNEQFF
.,TRBD2,TRBJ2-3,TRBV6-5,TGTGCCAGCAGGCCCCCGGGACTAGCGGGAAGAAATACGCAGTATTTT,CASRPPGLAGRNTQYF